A single sample is the source of the 25 T cell receptor beta chains below, sequenced in a study of cytomegalovirus exposure and HLA in healthy donors. The PCR ran on 60 Vbeta and 13 Jbeta primers. The assay was immunoSEQ multiplex PCR, and TCRdb's table has in-frame clones only and misses some. The sample includes 60,000 to 70,000 clones, 68% of them seen just once. Material for sequencing was PBMCs. The receptors come from a man aged 40-49 years in good health and CMV-seropositive.

The chain has TRBV18 and TRBJ2-2; D might be TRBD1 (5 bases). Germline assignment: CDR1 KGHSH and CDR2 LQKENI. The CDR3 consists of 17 residues. The V gene lost 6 bases and the J gene lost 5 bases, with 22 bases spanning the gap. Here the CDR3 DNA reads TGTGCCAGCTCGAAGACAGACGAAGTCAGGGCAACCGGGGAGCTGTTTTTT. Translated: CASSKTDEVRATGELFF. Full variable domain (remainder filled in from reference TRBV18 and TRBJ2-2): NAGVMQNPRHLVRRRGQEARLRCSPMKGHSHVYWYRQLPEEGLKFMVYLQKENIIDESGMPKERFSAEFPKEGPSILRIQQVVRGDSAAYFCASSKTDEVRATGELFFGEGSRLTVL.

The rearrangement uses TRBV7-9 and TRBJ2-4; 7 bases are shared with TRBD2. The CDR3 contains 15 residues. J was trimmed by 0 bases and V by 4 bases; bases with no gene match: 3. Germline values: CDR1 SEHNR, CDR2 FQNEAQ (reference sequence). The CDR3 DNA reads as TGTGCCAGCAGCTGGGGGGGGATAGCCAAAAACATTCAGTACTTC. It codes for CASSWGGIAKNIQYF.

V and J are TRBV6-5 and TRBJ1-2; D is uncertain. Germline V lookup: CDR1 MNHEY, CDR2 SVGAGI. There are 12 residues in the CDR3. V was pared by 8 bases and J by 2 bases, with 9 bases between. The CDR3 bases are TGTGCCAGCGGAGAATCCAACTATGGCTACACCTTC. Its protein product is CASGESNYGYTF.

The gene calls are TRBV27 and TRBJ2-5; perhaps TRBD1 as D (6 bases). V was pared by 6 bases and J by 0 bases, with 11 bases between. There are 14 residues in the CDR3. The germline V gene encodes CDR1 MNHEY and CDR2 SMNVEV (reference sequence). For the CDR3, the DNA is TGTGCCAGCAGCGACCGGGACAACCAAGAGACCCAGTACTTC. Amino acids: CASSDRDNQETQYF.

The genes are TRBV9 and TRBJ2-1; 7 bases are a match to TRBD2. This CDR3 is built from 15 residues. Germline CDR1 and CDR2: SGDLS and YYNGEE. After removal of 0 bases from V and 6 bases from J, the junction contained 6 bases not matched to a gene. In nucleotides, the CDR3 is TGTGCCAGCAGCGTAGCGCTAGCGGAGAGCAATGAGCAGTTCTTC. Encoded protein: CASSVALAESNEQFF.

The rearrangement links TRBV9 to TRBJ1-4; perhaps TRBD1 as D (5 bases). CDR3 length: 13 residues. V gave up 2 bases and J gave up 6 bases, with 8 bases separating them. In germline, CDR1 is SGDLS, CDR2 YYNGEE. In nucleotides, the CDR3 is TGTGCCAGCAGCGTCCAGGGTGATGAAAAACTGTTTTTT. It is translated as CASSVQGDEKLFF. Full variable domain (outside the CDR3, taken from reference TRBV9 and TRBJ1-4): DSGVTQTPKHLITATGQRVTLRCSPRSGDLSVYWYQQSLDQGLQFLIQYYNGEERAKGNILERFSAQQFPDLHSELNLSSLELGDSALYFCASSVQGDEKLFFGSGTQLSVL.

This sequence joins TRBV11-2 and TRBJ2-2; maybe TRBD1 (6 bases). The germline gives CDR1 SGHAT, CDR2 FQNNGV. The length of the CDR3 is 16 residues. V lost 5 bases to trimming and J lost 3 bases, with 16 bases between them. The CDR3 loop reads CASSKQRTDYTGELFF. CDR3 DNA sequence: TGTGCCAGCAGCAAACAAAGGACAGATTACACCGGGGAGCTGTTTTTT.

This chain connects TRBV18 to TRBJ1-1; no firm D call. This CDR3 is built from 12 residues. CDR1 is KGHSH, CDR2 LQKENI, per germline. Trimming took 5 bases from V and 10 from J, leaving 14 bases between them. This CDR3 is CASSGRLGRAFF. The CDR3 region has the DNA TGTGCCAGCTCAGGGAGGTTGGGTCGAGCTTTCTTT.

This clone was seen a single time. This sequence joins TRBV4-1 and TRBJ2-1; TRBD2 aligns across 8 bases. Germline V gene sequence: CDR1 MGHRA, CDR2 YSYEKL. The CDR3 sequence is 15 residues long. V lost 1 base and J lost 6; bases outside the gene matches: 5. For the CDR3, the DNA is TGCGCCAGCAGCCAAGTTTCCGGGAGGGTCAATGAGCAGTTCTTC. Translating it yields CASSQVSGRVNEQFF.

The count of this clone is one. The chain carries TRBV6-4 and TRBJ2-3; the D gene is possibly TRBD2 (6 bases). The CDR3 has 15 amino acids. The V end lost 5 bases, the J end lost 1 base, and 13 bases lay between the germline ends. CDR1 and CDR2 (germline): MRHNA, SNTAGT. The CDR3 sequence: CASSPPGLRTDTQYF. The CDR3 bases are TGTGCCAGCAGTCCACCGGGACTTCGCACAGATACGCAGTATTTT.

This clone appeared a few times. The chain is built from TRBV29-1 and TRBJ2-3; 11 positions agree with TRBD1. V shed 0 bases and J 4 bases; nucleotides not matched to a gene: 6. Germline CDR1 is SQVTM and CDR2 is ANQGSEA. The CDR3 consists of 16 residues. CDR3 amino acids: CSVEDEDRGRADTQYF. The CDR3 DNA follows: TGCAGCGTTGAAGACGAGGACAGGGGGCGAGCAGATACGCAGTATTTT.

The chain couples TRBV19 to TRBJ1-1, with TRBD1 matching 10 bases. V lost 7 bases and J lost 0; bases outside the gene matches: 5. The CDR3 is 15 amino acids. Per the germline V gene, CDR1 is LNHDA and CDR2 is SQIVND (reference sequence). The CDR3 is CASKGQGIMNTEAFF. Written as DNA, the CDR3 is TGTGCCAGTAAGGGACAGGGGATAATGAACACTGAAGCTTTCTTT.

This chain joins TRBV11-2 and TRBJ2-3; the match to TRBD2 covers 11 bases. V lost 5 bases and J lost 2; bases outside the gene matches: 3. Per germline, CDR1 SGHAT and CDR2 FQNNGV. CDR3 length: 15 residues. CDR3: CASSELAGDTDTQYF. CDR3 sequence (DNA): TGTGCCAGCAGCGAACTAGCGGGGGACACAGATACGCAGTATTTT.

The V call is TRBV5-5, the J call TRBJ1-5; 7 bases map to TRBD1. After removal of 3 bases from V and 4 bases from J, the junction contained 7 bases not matched to a gene. CDR3 size: 15 residues. Germline loops: CDR1 SGHKS, CDR2 YYEKEE (reference sequence). CDR3 DNA sequence: TGTGCCAGCAGCTCCTTGGACAGGACTAATCAGCCCCAGCATTTT. Translation: CASSSLDRTNQPQHF.

The chain has TRBV6-6 and TRBJ2-7; the match to TRBD2 covers 10 bases. Germline loops: CDR1 MNHNY, CDR2 SVGAGI (reference sequence). This CDR3 is 13 amino acids long. V shed 6 bases and J 3 bases; nucleotides not matched to a gene: 2. CDR3 DNA: TGTGCCAGCAGCATAGCGGGAGGCTACGAGCAGTACTTC. It codes for CASSIAGGYEQYF.

The V gene is TRBV14, the J gene TRBJ1-1; D unclear. This CDR3 contains 19 residues. Germline lookup yields CDR1 SGHDN and CDR2 FVKESK. The ends were cut back, 4 bases at V and 6 bases at J, with 30 bases in the middle. CDR3 loop: CASSRKGSPNEGLSPEAFF. In nucleotides, the CDR3 is TGTGCCAGCAGCCGCAAAGGAAGCCCCAACGAGGGCCTGAGTCCTGAAGCTTTCTTT.

As DNA, the CDR3 is TGCGCCAGCACACAGGGACTAGCGGGAAGGTTTTTGCGGGAGCAGTACTTC. This sequence encodes CASTQGLAGRFLREQYF. The genes are TRBV10-1 and TRBJ2-7; 13 positions agree with TRBD2. The V segment lost 7 bases and the J segment 7 bases; nucleotides outside the gene matches: 16. The CDR3 is 17 amino acids. CDR1 and CDR2 (germline): WNHNN, SYGVQD (reference sequence).

The chain employs TRBV28 and TRBJ1-2, with D unresolved. Looked up from germline, CDR1 is MDHEN and CDR2 is SYDVKM. Trimming removed 3 bases at V and 5 bases at J, with 7 bases between. CDR3 length: 12 residues. CDR3: CASSFGGYGYTF. Here the CDR3 DNA reads TGTGCCAGCAGTTTTGGAGGGTATGGCTACACCTTC.

CDR3 amino acids: CASMAAGDSDEQYF. CDR3 sequence (DNA): TGTGCCAGTATGGCAGCGGGAGACAGCGACGAGCAGTACTTC. This chain joins TRBV19 and TRBJ2-7; 8 nucleotides match TRBD2. Unmatched junction bases numbered 10, after V lost 7 bases and J lost 5 bases. This CDR3 region has 14 residues. CDR1 is LNHDA and CDR2 is SQIVND in the germline V gene (reference sequence).

The chain uses TRBV6-1 and TRBJ2-5; a possible D gene is TRBD1 (5 bases). Near its end, the DNA agrees better with TRBJ2-7, so the J call may be wrong. Looked up from germline, CDR1 is MNHNS and CDR2 is SASEGT. CDR3 length: 14 residues. CDR3 amino acids: CASSELRQGYEQYF. Here the CDR3 DNA reads TGTGCCAGCAGTGAACTTCGGCAGGGCTACGAGCAGTACTTC.

V gene TRBV19 combines with J gene TRBJ2-1; the match to TRBD2 covers 8 bases. V was clipped by 2 bases and J by 9 bases; unmatched bases: 3. This CDR3 contains 13 residues. CDR1 is LNHDA and CDR2 is SQIVND in the germline V gene (reference sequence). DNA of the CDR3: TGTGCCAGTAGTATAAGGACTAGCTTTGAGCAGTTCTTC. Its protein product is CASSIRTSFEQFF.

J is TRBJ2-1 and V is TRBV4-1; the D is unclear. The V end was cut by 1 base, the J end by 4 bases, with 11 bases between. This CDR3 has 15 amino acids. Germline V gene data show CDR1 as MGHRA and CDR2 as YSYEKL. The CDR3 protein is CASSQGALKYNEQFF. CDR3 DNA sequence: TGCGCCAGCAGCCAAGGGGCTCTTAAATACAATGAGCAGTTCTTC.

The chain carries TRBV2 and TRBJ1-2; weak D call: TRBD1 (6 bases). Trimming took off 4 bases at V and 7 bases at J, with 16 bases between the two ends. Germline values: CDR1 SNHLY, CDR2 FYNNEI. CDR3 length: 14 residues. CDR3 region: CASSVPQGLSGYTF. In DNA, the CDR3 is TGTGCCAGCAGTGTGCCACAGGGTTTGAGTGGCTACACCTTC.

The V gene is TRBV4-3, the J gene TRBJ2-5; possible D gene TRBD1, 5 bases. This CDR3 is built from 16 residues. CDR1 and CDR2 from the germline V gene are LGHNA and YSLEER. Trimming left V 0 bases short and J 4 bases short, with 15 bases between. The CDR3 DNA sequence: TGCGCCAGCAGCCAAGATAAAGGGGCCGTTGTAGAGACCCAGTACTTC. Encoded protein: CASSQDKGAVVETQYF.

This clone has at least ten counts. This chain connects TRBV7-8 to TRBJ1-5; D remains ambiguous. This CDR3 has 15 amino acids. Trimming took off 4 bases at V and 0 bases at J, with 10 bases between the two ends. Germline loops: CDR1 SGHVS, CDR2 FQNEAQ. The CDR3, as DNA: TGTGCCAGCAGCTCCGGCGGCTTTAGCAATCAGCCCCAGCATTTT. Translated: CASSSGGFSNQPQHF.